These 25 T cell receptor beta chains were sequenced from one sample in a study of blood T cell repertoires in COVID-19. Using immunoSEQ multiplex PCR, the repertoire was profiled, and TCRdb retains in-frame clones only, with some absent. The table lists around 42,000 clones, about four fifths of them singletons. Material for sequencing was peripheral blood. The source of these receptors is an elderly man with active or convalescent COVID-19.

The V gene is TRBV6-5, the J gene TRBJ1-2; D gene unclear. This CDR3 has 13 residues. Germline CDR1 reads MNHEY; CDR2 reads SVGAGI. V was pared by 5 bases and J by 8 bases, with 15 bases between. CDR3 sequence reads: CASSPQLRGGYTF. The CDR3 region has the DNA TGTGCCAGCAGTCCACAACTACGAGGAGGCTACACCTTC.

V is TRBV2 and J is TRBJ2-2, with D hard to call. The V end lost 7 bases, the J end lost 2 bases, and 11 bases lay between the germline ends. The CDR3 consists of 14 residues. Germline V lookup: CDR1 SNHLY, CDR2 FYNNEI. CDR3 DNA: TGTGCCAGCACCCCCTACTCAAACACCGGGGAGCTGTTTTTT. Translated, it gives CASTPYSNTGELFF.

V gene TRBV30 combines with J gene TRBJ2-3; 9 nucleotides line up with TRBD1. This CDR3 is 15 amino acids long. Germline CDR1 reads GTSNPN; CDR2 reads SVGIG (reference sequence). V trimming: 0 bases; J trimming: 6 bases; junction bases outside the gene matches: 7. This CDR3 is CAWSVTGGLADTQYF. CDR3 DNA: TGTGCCTGGAGTGTCACAGGGGGCTTGGCGGATACGCAGTATTTT.

V is TRBV4-1 and J is TRBJ2-7; 8 bases match TRBD1. Trimming cost V 1 base and J 1 base; bases outside gene matches: 6. The CDR3 contains 16 residues. Germline values: CDR1 MGHRA, CDR2 YSYEKL. CDR3 nucleotides: TGCGCCAGCAGCCAAGCGGCAGGGGGCCTTTCCTACGAGCAGTACTTC. Its protein is CASSQAAGGLSYEQYF.

The J gene is TRBJ2-1, the V gene TRBV5-1, with D perhaps matching TRBD2 (6 bases). Germline CDR1 SGHRS, CDR2 YFSETQ. The CDR3 extends over 14 amino acids. Trimming cost V 5 bases and J 0 bases, with 9 bases left between them. The CDR3 sequence: CASRRLDSYNEQFF. In DNA, the CDR3 is TGCGCCAGCAGGCGACTAGACTCCTACAATGAGCAGTTCTTC.

The chain recombines TRBV27 with TRBJ2-5, with D unclear. CDR3 length: 12 amino acids. Germline CDR1 and CDR2: MNHEY and SMNVEV (reference sequence). Trimming took 5 bases from V and 7 from J, leaving 11 bases between them. The CDR3 DNA reads TGTGCCAGCAGTCCACCCGGCGGGACCCAGTACTTC. It is translated as CASSPPGGTQYF.

This clone was counted a single time. This chain joins TRBV5-6 and TRBJ2-7, with TRBD2 matching over 7 bases. The trim removed 3 bases at V and 6 bases at J, leaving 6 bases unmatched. The CDR3 is 13 residues long. Germline lookup yields CDR1 SGHDT and CDR2 YYEEEE. The CDR3 loop is CASSSAGVFEQYF. In DNA form, the CDR3 reads TGTGCCAGCAGCTCTGCGGGAGTTTTCGAGCAGTACTTC.

The V gene is TRBV7-3, the J gene TRBJ2-6; D uncertain. Between the trimmed V and J ends, which lost 1 base and 2 bases, there was a span of 12 bases. The germline gives CDR1 SGHTA, CDR2 FQGTGA. The CDR3 length is 17 residues. The CDR3 sequence: CASSLRVSVAGANVLTF. Written as DNA, the CDR3 is TGTGCCAGCAGCTTAAGAGTATCCGTGGCTGGGGCCAACGTCCTGACTTTC.

The V gene is TRBV19, the J gene TRBJ2-1; 7 bases are a match to TRBD2. The V gene end was trimmed by 0 bases and the J gene end by 4 bases; junction bases not matched to a gene: 6. This CDR3 spans 16 amino acids. Germline V gene data show CDR1 as LNHDA and CDR2 as SQIVND (reference sequence). The CDR3 sequence: CASSIEGGGIYNEQFF. CDR3 bases: TGTGCCAGTAGTATAGAGGGGGGGGGAATTTACAATGAGCAGTTCTTC.

This clone showed up just a few times. V gene TRBV15 combines with J gene TRBJ1-6; 9 bases agree with TRBD1. V was pared by 0 bases and J by 9 bases, with 12 bases of the junction left unmatched. Germline V gene sequence: CDR1 LNHNV, CDR2 YYDKDF (reference sequence). The CDR3 is made up of 18 amino acids. CDR3 loop: CATSRDQSGTGLASPLHF. DNA for the CDR3: TGTGCCACCAGCAGAGACCAATCCGGGACAGGGTTGGCTTCACCCCTCCACTTT.

The chain recombines TRBV4-1 with TRBJ2-5; tentative D call: TRBD1 (6 bases). The CDR3 extends over 16 amino acids. Germline V CDR1 and CDR2: MGHRA, YSYEKL. Trimming took 2 bases from V and 2 from J, leaving 15 bases between them. The CDR3 DNA follows: TGCGCCAGCAGCCAAAATTTGGACAGCCGACAAGAGACCCAGTACTTC. Its protein is CASSQNLDSRQETQYF.

This chain joins TRBV6-6 and TRBJ1-1; tentative D call: TRBD1 (6 bases). The CDR3 is made up of 14 amino acids. With 6 bases removed from V and 2 bases from J, the gap between germline ends came to 13 bases. Germline V gene data show CDR1 as MNHNY and CDR2 as SVGAGI (reference sequence). For the CDR3, the DNA is TGTGCCAGCAGCCTCCAACAGGGAAACACTGAAGCTTTCTTT. Protein sequence: CASSLQQGNTEAFF.

V is TRBV11-2 and J is TRBJ2-3, with a tentative D call TRBD1 (6 bases). The germline gives CDR1 SGHAT, CDR2 FQNNGV. The ends were cut back, 4 bases at V and 1 base at J, with 9 bases in the middle. The CDR3 is made up of 14 amino acids. The CDR3 DNA is TGTGCCAGCAGCTCTCGGACAGGCACAGATACGCAGTATTTT. It codes for CASSSRTGTDTQYF.

The rearrangement links TRBV18 to TRBJ1-5; 7 bases line up with TRBD1. V shed 10 bases and J 4 bases; nucleotides not matched to a gene: 7. The germline V gene encodes CDR1 KGHSH and CDR2 LQKENI. The CDR3 totals 13 residues. The CDR3 bases are TGTGCCACTAGACAGGGAGTGAATCAGCCCCAGCATTTT. Translation: CATRQGVNQPQHF. Full variable domain (rest looked up from reference TRBV18 and TRBJ1-5): NAGVMQNPRHLVRRRGQEARLRCSPMKGHSHVYWYRQLPEEGLKFMVYLQKENIIDESGMPKERFSAEFPKEGPSILRIQQVVRGDSAAYFCATRQGVNQPQHFGDGTRLSIL.

The gene calls are TRBV19 and TRBJ1-4; TRBD1 aligns across 11 bases. The CDR3 covers 16 residues. V lost 2 bases to trimming and J lost 7 bases; unmatched junction nucleotides: 6. The germline CDR1 and CDR2 sequences are LNHDA and SQIVND (reference sequence). The CDR3 is CASSIQRTGGIEKLFF. CDR3 bases: TGTGCCAGTAGTATACAACGGACAGGGGGCATTGAAAAACTGTTTTTT.

The chain couples TRBV5-1 to TRBJ1-1; 7 nucleotides line up with TRBD1. CDR3 length: 15 residues. J gave up 1 base and V 3 bases, and 6 bases lay outside the gene matches. From germline, CDR1 is SGHRS and CDR2 YFSETQ. CDR3 bases: TGCGCCAGCAGCTCGGACAGGTCCCGGAACACTGAAGCTTTCTTT. As protein: CASSSDRSRNTEAFF.

The chain links TRBV10-3 to TRBJ2-7, with D tentatively TRBD2 (5 bases). Germline V gene lookup returns CDR1 ENHRY and CDR2 SYGVKD. V shed 10 bases and J shed 2 bases, with 12 bases lying between them. CDR3 length: 12 amino acids. CDR3 bases: TGTGCCACCGAGGGTTCGGCCTACGAGCAGTACTTC. Its translation: CATEGSAYEQYF.

V and J are TRBV19 and TRBJ1-5; D may be TRBD1 (5 bases). The CDR3 has 13 amino acids. Germline-derived CDR1 and CDR2 are LNHDA and SQIVND (reference sequence). Deletions cut 5 bases from V and 9 bases from J, with 14 bases between. As DNA, the CDR3 is TGTGCCAGTAGTCCGGACGGGACTGGGCCCCAGCATTTT. The encoded protein is CASSPDGTGPQHF.

The chain couples TRBV6-4 to TRBJ1-4; D is possibly TRBD1 (5 bases). This CDR3 is built from 13 residues. Germline-derived CDR1 and CDR2 are MRHNA and SNTAGT. V dropped 9 bases and J dropped 3 bases, with 11 bases sitting between them. DNA of the CDR3: TGTGCCAGAGGGGTTAAACCTAATGAAAAACTGTTTTTT. Translating it yields CARGVKPNEKLFF.

V is TRBV13 and J is TRBJ1-5; tentative D call: TRBD1 (6 bases). V was pared by 6 bases and J by 2 bases, with 11 bases between. Germline assignment: CDR1 PRHDT and CDR2 FYEKMQ (reference sequence). The CDR3 spans 14 residues. This chain's CDR3 is CASSQGFGNQPQHF. The DNA of the CDR3 is TGTGCCAGCAGTCAGGGGTTTGGCAATCAGCCCCAGCATTTT. The whole variable domain, remainder taken from reference TRBV13 and TRBJ1-5, is AAGVIQSPRHLIKEKRETATLKCYPIPRHDTVYWYQQGPGQDPQFLISFYEKMQSDKGSIPDRFSAQQFSDYHSELNMSSLELGDSALYFCASSQGFGNQPQHFGDGTRLSIL.

This clone has more than one count but fewer than ten. The chain is built from TRBV9 and TRBJ2-7, with D possibly TRBD1 on 6 matching bases. The CDR3 loop spans 14 amino acids. Trimming cost V 4 bases and J 2 bases, with 13 bases left between them. Germline CDR1 reads SGDLS; CDR2 reads YYNGEE. CDR3 DNA sequence: TGTGCCAGCAGCCCCCGGACAGAAACCTACGAGCAGTACTTC. Translating it yields CASSPRTETYEQYF. Based on the CDR3 plus reference TRBV9 and TRBJ2-7, the full variable domain is DSGVTQTPKHLITATGQRVTLRCSPRSGDLSVYWYQQSLDQGLQFLIQYYNGEERAKGNILERFSAQQFPDLHSELNLSSLELGDSALYFCASSPRTETYEQYFGPGTRLTVT.

This clone was seen once. The gene calls are TRBV24-1 and TRBJ2-7; D is unclear. Germline CDR1 reads KGHDR; CDR2 reads SFDVKD. Trimming removed 5 bases from V and 6 bases from J, with 13 bases in between. The CDR3 length is 13 residues. CDR3 nucleotides: TGTGCCACCAGTGCCACGAGGTCGGGCGAGCAGTACTTC. Protein: CATSATRSGEQYF.

The CDR3 reads CASSFGGTSGVTDTQYF. The CDR3, as DNA: TGCGCCAGCAGCTTTGGGGGGACTAGCGGGGTCACAGATACGCAGTATTTT. This chain connects TRBV5-1 to TRBJ2-3, with TRBD2 identical over 13 bases. V lost 2 bases, J lost 2 bases, and 5 bases stayed unmatched. CDR3 length: 17 amino acids. From germline, CDR1 is SGHRS and CDR2 YFSETQ.

The chain carries TRBV5-1 and TRBJ1-2; D remains ambiguous. CDR1 and CDR2 from the germline V gene are SGHRS and YFSETQ. The ends were cut back, 0 bases at V and 8 bases at J, with 11 bases in the middle. The CDR3 runs 13 residues. CDR3 nucleotide sequence: TGCGCCAGCAGCTTGGGTCAGTCGTCAGGCTACACCTTC. This translates into CASSLGQSSGYTF.

The chain recombines TRBV6-2 or TRBV6-3 with TRBJ1-6; 7 bases align to TRBD1. This CDR3 spans 14 amino acids. Germline CDR1 is MNHEY and CDR2 is SVGEGT. V lost 6 bases and J lost 13; bases outside the gene matches: 12. CDR3 sequence (DNA): TGTGCCAGCAGCCATGGGGACAGCACATACCCCCTCCACTTT. Its protein is CASSHGDSTYPLHF.